Shown below are 25 T cell receptor beta chains from a single sample sequenced in a study of cytomegalovirus exposure and HLA in healthy donors. The study ran its PCR with 60 Vbeta and 13 Jbeta primers. This table comes from immunoSEQ multiplex PCR, and its TCRdb copy is limited to in-frame clones, with some not included. In the table there are about 74,000 clones, roughly 72% of which are singletons. The sequencing sample was made of PBMCs. These receptors all stem from a woman between 35 and 50 years old in good health and CMV-seropositive.

The chain uses TRBV15 and TRBJ1-1; 8 positions match TRBD1. V trimming: 4 bases; J trimming: 7 bases; junction bases outside the gene matches: 8. CDR1 is LNHNV and CDR2 is YYDKDF in the germline V gene (reference sequence). This CDR3 spans 14 amino acids. CDR3 nucleotide sequence: TGTGCCACCAGCAAGGACAGGGCAGGGATTGAAGCTTTCTTT. Translated: CATSKDRAGIEAFF.

The V gene is TRBV10-1, the J gene TRBJ2-7; TRBD1 matches at 8 bases. The length of the CDR3 is 15 residues. V lost 3 bases, J lost 3 bases, and 7 bases stayed unmatched. Germline V gene data show CDR1 as WNHNN and CDR2 as SYGVQD (reference sequence). This CDR3 reads CASSDSWTGIYEQYF. The CDR3 DNA reads TGCGCCAGCAGTGATTCCTGGACAGGGATCTACGAGCAGTACTTC.

Written as DNA, the CDR3 is TGTGCCAGCAGCTTCGTGCGGGGGGCCGAAGGTGAGCAGTTCTTC. It codes for CASSFVRGAEGEQFF. The genes are TRBV11-2 and TRBJ2-1, with 8 nucleotides matching TRBD2. This CDR3 has 15 amino acids. J gave up 9 bases and V 3 bases, and 10 bases lay outside the gene matches. Germline CDR1 SGHAT, CDR2 FQNNGV.

A single count supports this clone. The chain uses TRBV7-9 and TRBJ2-3; 10 nucleotides agree with TRBD2. Losses at the gene ends were 5 bases for V and 5 bases for J; bases not matched to a gene: 10. The CDR3 has 16 amino acids. Germline V gene lookup returns CDR1 SEHNR and CDR2 FQNEAQ (reference sequence). CDR3 nucleotide sequence: TGTGCCAGCAGCGTTTTGACTAGCGGGCTTGGAGATACGCAGTATTTT. Amino acid sequence: CASSVLTSGLGDTQYF.

The V call is TRBV6-6, the J call TRBJ1-2, with D possibly TRBD1 on 5 matching bases. V dropped 5 bases and J dropped 5 bases, with 18 bases sitting between them. The germline V gene encodes CDR1 MNHNY and CDR2 SVGAGI (reference sequence). The CDR3 has 15 residues. CDR3 in DNA: TGTGCCAGCAGTGGGACGCGGACTACAGAATATGGCTACACCTTC. Translation: CASSGTRTTEYGYTF.

This clone was counted a few times. The chain has TRBV4-2 and TRBJ1-4, with a possible D match to TRBD1 (5 bases). Trimming took 5 bases from V and 2 from J, leaving 15 bases between them. The CDR3 contains 16 residues. Germline CDR1 LGHNA, CDR2 YNFKEQ. The CDR3 loop is CASSSRPTATNEKLFF. CDR3 DNA: TGTGCCAGCAGCTCTCGACCGACAGCTACTAATGAAAAACTGTTTTTT.

The rearrangement uses TRBV5-1 and TRBJ2-3; no reliable D call. CDR3 size: 15 residues. Germline CDR1 SGHRS, CDR2 YFSETQ. Trimming removed 2 bases from V and 3 bases from J, with 13 bases in between. This CDR3 is CASSLGVRHTDTQYF. The CDR3 bases are TGCGCCAGCAGCTTAGGAGTAAGGCATACAGATACGCAGTATTTT.

This clone occurred once. The chain links TRBV30 to TRBJ2-1; 11 nucleotides agree with TRBD1. Trimming cost V 2 bases and J 7 bases; bases outside gene matches: 13. The CDR3 has 17 residues. CDR1 GTSNPN and CDR2 SVGIG come from the germline V gene (reference sequence). The CDR3: CAWSTPMGDRGENEQFF. The CDR3 DNA reads TGTGCCTGGAGTACCCCGATGGGGGACAGGGGGGAAAATGAGCAGTTCTTC.

V and J are TRBV7-9 and TRBJ1-2, with 8 positions matching TRBD1. CDR3 length equals 15 residues. From germline, CDR1 is SEHNR and CDR2 FQNEAQ (reference sequence). J was trimmed by 7 bases and V by 0 bases; bases with no gene match: 7. The CDR3, as DNA: TGTGCCAGCAGCTTAGCGCCGGACAGGGTGGGTGGCTACACCTTC. This codes for CASSLAPDRVGGYTF.

This sequence joins TRBV7-9 and TRBJ1-4; D remains ambiguous. This CDR3 has 14 residues. Germline CDR1 SEHNR, CDR2 FQNEAQ (reference sequence). Between the trimmed V and J ends, which lost 4 bases and 3 bases, there was a span of 9 bases. The CDR3 region is CASSSIGANEKLFF. The CDR3 nucleotides read TGTGCCAGCAGCTCTATCGGGGCTAATGAAAAACTGTTTTTT.

The V and J genes are TRBV10-3 and TRBJ1-2, with D perhaps TRBD1 (5 bases). V was cut by 3 bases and J by 8 bases, with 19 bases left in between. CDR3 length equals 15 residues. The germline V gene has CDR1 ENHRY and CDR2 SYGVKD. The CDR3 is CAISDSGAESGGYTF. The CDR3 DNA sequence: TGTGCCATCAGTGATTCTGGGGCCGAAAGTGGGGGCTACACCTTC.

CDR3 amino acids: CAWSPGGEKLFF. Here the CDR3 DNA reads TGTGCCTGGAGTCCGGGGGGCGAAAAACTGTTTTTT. V usage is TRBV30 and J usage is TRBJ1-4, with D perhaps TRBD1 (6 bases). Looked up from germline, CDR1 is GTSNPN and CDR2 is SVGIG (reference sequence). The CDR3 runs to 12 residues. Between the trimmed V and J ends, which lost 2 bases and 8 bases, there was a span of 9 bases.

In this sample, this clone turned up a few times. The chain employs TRBV18 and TRBJ1-4; D call uncertain. Germline values: CDR1 KGHSH, CDR2 LQKENI. The CDR3 runs to 15 residues. Trimming pared 3 bases from V and 10 bases from J, leaving 18 bases between. CDR3 region: CASSPSEGYLGKLFF. CDR3 nucleotide sequence: TGTGCCAGCTCACCTAGTGAGGGCTATTTGGGAAAACTGTTTTTT.

The DNA for the CDR3 is TGTGCCAGCAGATCTAGCGGGGGAGCGAATGAGCAGTTCTTC. Encoded protein: CASRSSGGANEQFF. The chain couples TRBV28 to TRBJ2-1; 10 bases are a match to TRBD2. V shed 6 bases and J 7 bases; nucleotides not matched to a gene: 6. Germline loops: CDR1 MDHEN, CDR2 SYDVKM. This CDR3 contains 14 residues.

A few counts support this clone. The CDR3 DNA sequence: TGTGCCAGCAGTTTAGGGGACAGGGGGCTGGCTGAAGCTTTCTTT. It yields the protein CASSLGDRGLAEAFF. The chain is built from TRBV28 and TRBJ1-1; 12 bases agree with TRBD1. The CDR3 has 15 residues. With V trimmed by 2 bases and J by 6 bases, 4 bases remained unmatched. The germline CDR1 and CDR2 sequences are MDHEN and SYDVKM.

The rearrangement uses TRBV2 and TRBJ1-5; 10 bases align to TRBD1. Germline trimming cut 7 bases from V and 5 bases from J; bases unmatched to any gene: 8. This CDR3 is 15 amino acids long. Germline lookup yields CDR1 SNHLY and CDR2 FYNNEI. The CDR3 nucleotides are TGTGCCAGCAAGAGACAGGGGGCGAGAGATCAGCCCCAGCATTTT. This translates into CASKRQGARDQPQHF.

The gene calls are TRBV19 and TRBJ1-5; 11 nucleotides align to TRBD1. V gave up 5 bases and J gave up 1 base; unmatched junction bases: 13. The CDR3 is 19 amino acids. Looked up from germline, CDR1 is LNHDA and CDR2 is SQIVND (reference sequence). The CDR3 region is CASSPTGQGARGSNQPQHF. The DNA for the CDR3 is TGTGCCAGTAGTCCCACTGGACAGGGGGCCCGGGGAAGCAATCAGCCCCAGCATTTT.

The CDR3 nucleotides read TGCGCCAGCAGCCAGACCGTCGGCGGGGTCGGTGGCTACACCTTC. It codes for CASSQTVGGVGGYTF. The chain joins TRBV4-1 to TRBJ1-2; D gene unclear. The germline gives CDR1 MGHRA, CDR2 YSYEKL. The germline V and J ends were trimmed by 3 bases and 7 bases, with 18 bases remaining between them. The CDR3 consists of 15 residues.

The J gene is TRBJ2-5, the V gene TRBV27; possible D gene TRBD1, 6 bases. TRBJ2-7 matches the DNA end more closely, so the J call is doubtful. The CDR3 is 14 amino acids. Germline V CDR1 and CDR2: MNHEY, SMNVEV (reference sequence). The CDR3 DNA follows: TGTGCCAGCAGTTTGTACAGGGCTCACGACGAGCAGTACTTC. Protein sequence: CASSLYRAHDEQYF.

This chain connects TRBV5-1 to TRBJ2-3, with TRBD2 matching over 9 bases. In germline, CDR1 is SGHRS, CDR2 YFSETQ. The V and J ends lost 1 base and 0 bases, in that order; junction bases with no gene match: 15. This CDR3 spans 20 amino acids. CDR3 loop: CASSLWLAGSTPTSTDTQYF. CDR3 DNA: TGCGCCAGCAGCTTGTGGCTAGCGGGGTCGACTCCCACTAGCACAGATACGCAGTATTTT.

The chain combines TRBV2 with TRBJ1-1, with D perhaps matching TRBD1 (5 bases). The CDR3 has 13 residues. The V gene lost 3 bases and the J gene lost 2 bases, with 7 bases spanning the gap. Germline-derived CDR1 and CDR2 are SNHLY and FYNNEI. The CDR3 DNA reads TGTGCCAGCAGTGACGACAGCAACACTGAAGCTTTCTTT. Translated, it gives CASSDDSNTEAFF.

The chain is built from TRBV28 and TRBJ2-1; TRBD2 matches 9 bases. J gave up 5 bases and V 11 bases, and 10 bases lay outside the gene matches. CDR3 size: 14 residues. Germline values: CDR1 MDHEN, CDR2 SYDVKM. The CDR3 protein is CAAPGGRGNNEQFF. In nucleotides, the CDR3 is TGTGCCGCCCCCGGCGGGAGGGGAAACAATGAGCAGTTCTTC. The complete variable domain, with remaining parts taken from reference TRBV28 and TRBJ2-1, reads DVKVTQSSRYLVKRTGEKVFLECVQDMDHENMFWYRQDPGLGLRLIYFSYDVKMKEKGDIPEGYSVSREKKERFSLILESASTNQTSMYLCAAPGGRGNNEQFFGPGTRLTVL.

The genes are TRBV5-6 and TRBJ2-5, with 7 bases identical to TRBD2. The V segment lost 1 base and the J segment 4 bases; nucleotides outside the gene matches: 1. From germline, CDR1 is SGHDT and CDR2 YYEEEE. This CDR3 region has 13 residues. The CDR3 DNA is TGTGCCAGCAGCTTGCCTAGCGGAGAGACCCAGTACTTC. Residues: CASSLPSGETQYF.

V is TRBV7-2 and J is TRBJ2-3, with 8 bases lining up with TRBD1. The CDR3 has 14 amino acids. V dropped 6 bases and J dropped 3; count of bases not matched to a gene: 5. The germline V gene encodes CDR1 SGHTA and CDR2 FQGNSA. In DNA, the CDR3 is TGTGCCAGCAGGCGGACAGGGAGTACAGATACGCAGTATTTT. It translates to CASRRTGSTDTQYF.

The rearrangement links TRBV25-1 to TRBJ2-2, with TRBD1 identical over 8 bases. Germline V gives CDR1 MGHDK, CDR2 SYGVNS. The V segment lost 6 bases and the J segment 8 bases; nucleotides outside the gene matches: 20. The CDR3 loop spans 18 amino acids. The CDR3 coding sequence is TGTGCCAGCAGGTTGTCGGAGGCCGGGACAGGAAAGAGAGGGGAGCTGTTTTTT. Its protein is CASRLSEAGTGKRGELFF.